This T cell receptor (beta chain) stems from a study of shared clonotypes between healthy human individuals. Study findings and constraints: Non-shared clonotypes had lower generation probabilities than those shared by all four donors.

TCRdb's copy holds only in-frame clones and misses some; the assay was immunoSEQ multiplex PCR. The profile shows 2 million to 2.5 million clones, 95% of them singletons. To note about this clone: The antigen remains unidentified. Different DNA sequences within this sample yield the same CDR3.

The V gene's germline CDR1 is LNHDA and CDR2 SQIVND (reference sequence). Trimming removed 1 base from V and 1 base from J; junction bases left unmatched: 2. The CDR3 loop spans 15 amino acids. This chain uses TRBV19 with TRBJ2-3; 7 bases map to TRBD1. The TCR comes from a man between 18 and 29 years old in good health. The sample consisted of naive CD4+ T cells sorted from blood. Subset here: CD45RA+ positively selected. The CDR3 DNA sequence: TGTGCCAGTAGTATAGGCGGACAGGGCACAGATACGCAGTATTTT. Amino acids: CASSIGGQGTDTQYF.